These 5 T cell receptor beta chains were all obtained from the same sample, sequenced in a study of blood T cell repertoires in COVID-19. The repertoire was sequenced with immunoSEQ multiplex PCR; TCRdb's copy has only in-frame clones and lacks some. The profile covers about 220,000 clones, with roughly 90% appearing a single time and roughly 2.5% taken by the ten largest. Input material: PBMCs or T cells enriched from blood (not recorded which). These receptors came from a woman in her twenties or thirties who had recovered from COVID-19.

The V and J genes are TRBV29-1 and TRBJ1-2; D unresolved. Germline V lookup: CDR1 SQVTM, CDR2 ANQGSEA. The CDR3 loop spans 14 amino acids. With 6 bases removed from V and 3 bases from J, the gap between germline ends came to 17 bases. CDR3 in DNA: TGCAGCGTGTCCATGAGGGTTGTGGACTATGGCTACACCTTC. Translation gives CSVSMRVVDYGYTF. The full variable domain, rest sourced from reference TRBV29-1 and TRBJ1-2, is SAVISQKPSRDICQRGTSLTIQCQVDSQVTMMFWYRQQPGQSLTLIATANQGSEATYESGFVIDKFPISRPNLTFSTLTVSNMSPEDSSIYLCSVSMRVVDYGYTFGSGTRLTVV.

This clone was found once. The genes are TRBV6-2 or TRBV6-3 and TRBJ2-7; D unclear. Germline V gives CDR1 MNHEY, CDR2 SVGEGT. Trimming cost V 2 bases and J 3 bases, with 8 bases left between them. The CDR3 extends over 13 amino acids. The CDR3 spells CASSYAPGYEQYF. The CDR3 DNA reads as TGTGCCAGCAGTTACGCCCCAGGCTACGAGCAGTACTTC.

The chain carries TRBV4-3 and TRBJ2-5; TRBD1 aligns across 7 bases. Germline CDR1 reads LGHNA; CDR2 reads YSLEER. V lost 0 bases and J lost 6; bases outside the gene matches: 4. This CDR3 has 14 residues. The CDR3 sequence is CASSQDRGSKTQYF. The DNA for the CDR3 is TGCGCCAGCAGCCAAGACAGGGGGAGCAAGACCCAGTACTTC.

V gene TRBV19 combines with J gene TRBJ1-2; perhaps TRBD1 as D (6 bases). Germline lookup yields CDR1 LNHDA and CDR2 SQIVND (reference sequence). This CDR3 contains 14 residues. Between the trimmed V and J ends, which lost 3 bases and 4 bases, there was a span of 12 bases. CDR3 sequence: CASSIQDSFYGYTF. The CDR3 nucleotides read TGTGCCAGTAGTATTCAGGACAGCTTCTATGGCTACACCTTC.

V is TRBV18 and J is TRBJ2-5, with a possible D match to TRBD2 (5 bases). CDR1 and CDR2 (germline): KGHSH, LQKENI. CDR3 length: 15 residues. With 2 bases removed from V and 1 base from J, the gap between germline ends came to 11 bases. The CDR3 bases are TGTGCCAGCTCACCAATCCGAGGGATCCAAGAGACCCAGTACTTC. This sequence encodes CASSPIRGIQETQYF. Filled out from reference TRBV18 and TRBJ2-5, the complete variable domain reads NAGVMQNPRHLVRRRGQEARLRCSPMKGHSHVYWYRQLPEEGLKFMVYLQKENIIDESGMPKERFSAEFPKEGPSILRIQQVVRGDSAAYFCASSPIRGIQETQYFGPGTRLLVL.